This T cell receptor (beta chain) was documented in a study of cytomegalovirus exposure and HLA in healthy donors. Study-wide context: Approximately 83 million unique TCRs from HLA-typed donors were held in an early data release.

Study-wide results and caveats: V- and J-gene trimming of TCR beta was linked (in a later analysis) to a missense DCLRE1C variant. In a later analysis, several top co-occurrence clusters appeared linked to parvovirus B19, influenza, CMV and Epstein-Barr virus.

PCR used 60 Vbeta primers and 13 Jbeta primers. TCRdb's copy holds only in-frame clones and misses some; the assay was immunoSEQ multiplex PCR. Its table lists tens of thousands of clones. Points on this clone: Antigen specificity is unknown.

Between the trimmed V and J ends, which lost 6 bases and 4 bases, there was a span of 13 bases. The CDR3 spans 13 residues. The V gene's germline CDR1 is KGHSH and CDR2 LQKENI. The source of this sequence is a woman in her thirties or forties in good health and CMV-seronegative. The gene calls are TRBV18 and TRBJ2-7; D ambiguous. Sequenced material: PBMCs. DNA for the CDR3: TGTGCCAGCTCCCTTGCAGACAAATACGAGCAGTACTTC. This sequence encodes CASSLADKYEQYF.